The present TCR beta chain was sequenced within a study of early T cells in non-severe SARS-CoV-2 infection. Study summary: Sequencing was performed on bulk RNA from unsorted whole blood, leaving chains unpaired.

Each cDNA molecule carried a unique molecular identifier. MiXCR, run by TCRdb on the 5' RACE reads, gives a single entry per CDR3 protein. The table has roughly 25,000 distinct CDR3 sequences, 4% to 4.5% seen once. The CDR3 extends over 13 amino acids. From germline, CDR1 is SNHLY and CDR2 FYNNEI. To note about this clonotype: Possible read error: a much larger clone is one base away.

The sample comprised whole blood. The chain uses TRBV2 and TRBJ2-5, with D unclear. This receptor was obtained from an adult who was a healthcare worker with PCR-confirmed SARS-CoV-2 infection or an uninfected control (not recorded which). The CDR3 DNA reads TGTACCAGCAGTGAAGATGCGCTCGGGACCCAGTACTTC. Encoded protein: CTSSEDALGTQYF.